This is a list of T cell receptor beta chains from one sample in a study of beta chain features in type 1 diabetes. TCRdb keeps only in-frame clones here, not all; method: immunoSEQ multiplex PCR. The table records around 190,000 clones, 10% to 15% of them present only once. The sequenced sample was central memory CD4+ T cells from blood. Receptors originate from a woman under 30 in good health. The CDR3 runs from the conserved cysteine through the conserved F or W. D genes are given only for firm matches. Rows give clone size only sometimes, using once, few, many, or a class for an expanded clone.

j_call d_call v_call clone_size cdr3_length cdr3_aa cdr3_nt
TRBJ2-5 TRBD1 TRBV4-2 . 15 CASSLPGQGGETQYF TGTGCCAGCAGCCTACCGGGACAGGGTGGAGAGACCCAGTACTTC
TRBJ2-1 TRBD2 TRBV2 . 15 CASSDYSGRYNEQFF TGTGCCAGCAGTGATTATAGCGGGAGATACAATGAGCAGTTCTTC
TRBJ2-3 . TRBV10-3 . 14 CAISESGTAYTQYF TGTGCCATCAGTGAGTCCGGGACTGCCTATACGCAGTATTTT
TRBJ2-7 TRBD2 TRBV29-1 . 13 CSVGARGGHEQYF TGCAGCGTTGGAGCGCGGGGGGGCCACGAGCAGTACTTC
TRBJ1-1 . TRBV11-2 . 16 CASSLAGRARGTEAFF TGTGCCAGCAGCTTAGCGGGCAGGGCCAGGGGCACTGAAGCTTTCTTT
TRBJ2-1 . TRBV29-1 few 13 CSVAGSTLNEQFF TGCAGCGTTGCAGGGTCCACCCTCAATGAGCAGTTCTTC
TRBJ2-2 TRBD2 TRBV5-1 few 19 CASSLRTSDYVVGTGELFF TGCGCCAGCAGCTTGCGCACTAGCGATTATGTCGTGGGCACCGGGGAGCTGTTTTTT
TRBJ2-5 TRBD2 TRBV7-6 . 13 CASSASTSGSMDF TGTGCCAGCAGCGCAAGTACTAGCGGGAGTATGGACTTC
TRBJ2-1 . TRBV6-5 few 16 CASSYGGPGLYNEQFF TGTGCCAGCAGTTACGGAGGGCCGGGACTCTACAATGAGCAGTTCTTC
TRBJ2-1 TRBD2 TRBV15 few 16 CATSRQLAGGRNEQFF TGTGCCACCAGCAGACAACTAGCGGGAGGGAGGAATGAGCAGTTCTTC
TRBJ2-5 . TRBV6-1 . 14 CASSEEAGSWTQYF TGTGCCAGCAGTGAAGAGGCAGGTTCTTGGACCCAGTACTTC
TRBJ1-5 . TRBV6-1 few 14 CASSGYGGNQPQHF TGTGCCAGCAGTGGGTACGGGGGCAATCAGCCCCAGCATTTT
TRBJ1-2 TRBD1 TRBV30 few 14 CAWKARDRDYGYTF TGTGCCTGGAAAGCCAGGGACAGGGACTATGGCTACACCTTC
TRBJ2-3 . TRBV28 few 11 CASSFQGKEYF TGTGCCAGCAGTTTTCAGGGGAAGGAGTATTTT
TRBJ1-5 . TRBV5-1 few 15 CASREEGKPNQPQHF TGCGCCAGCAGGGAGGAGGGTAAGCCCAATCAGCCCCAGCATTTT
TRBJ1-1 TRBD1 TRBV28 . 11 CASTLQGAAFF TGTGCCAGCACCCTACAGGGGGCGGCTTTCTTT
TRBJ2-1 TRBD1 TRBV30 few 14 CAWSYRGPYNEQFF TGTGCCTGGAGTTACAGGGGACCCTACAATGAGCAGTTCTTC
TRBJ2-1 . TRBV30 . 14 CAWSAPQGLLRQFF TGTGCCTGGAGTGCCCCCCAGGGACTCCTGAGGCAGTTCTTC
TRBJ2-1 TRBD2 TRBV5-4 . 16 CASSPDMTSGRYEQFF TGTGCCAGCAGCCCAGATATGACTAGCGGGAGGTATGAGCAGTTCTTC
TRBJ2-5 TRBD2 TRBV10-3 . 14 CAIRDAGGRGTQYF TGTGCCATCAGGGACGCGGGAGGGCGCGGGACCCAGTACTTC
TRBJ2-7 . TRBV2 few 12 CASTRTNYEQYF TGTGCCAGCACCAGGACTAACTACGAGCAGTACTTC
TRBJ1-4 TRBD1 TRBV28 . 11 CASSLARDRFF TGTGCCAGCAGTTTGGCTCGGGACAGATTTTTT
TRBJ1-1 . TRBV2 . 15 CASSEEGQRNTEAFF TGTGCCAGCAGTGAGGAGGGGCAGCGGAACACTGAAGCTTTCTTT
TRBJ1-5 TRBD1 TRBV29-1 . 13 CSVRTGVSQPQHF TGCAGCGTTCGGACAGGGGTAAGTCAGCCCCAGCATTTT
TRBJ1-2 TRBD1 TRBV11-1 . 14 CASSSRDSSYGYTF TGTGCCAGCAGCTCCCGGGACAGCTCCTATGGCTACACCTTC
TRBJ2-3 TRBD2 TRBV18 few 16 CASSPQGTSSTDTQYF TGTGCCAGCTCACCCCAGGGGACTAGCAGCACAGATACGCAGTATTTT
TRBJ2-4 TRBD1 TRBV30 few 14 CAWVTGYEQNIQYF TGTGCCTGGGTGACAGGGTATGAGCAAAACATTCAGTACTTC
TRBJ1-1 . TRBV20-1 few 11 CSVGGNTEAFF TGCAGTGTTGGAGGGAACACTGAAGCTTTCTTT
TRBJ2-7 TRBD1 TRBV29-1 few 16 CSVTAPGQGTSYEQYF TGCAGCGTTACAGCTCCGGGACAGGGGACTTCCTACGAGCAGTACTTC
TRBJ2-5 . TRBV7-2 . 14 CASSPPASAETQYF TGTGCCAGCAGTCCTCCCGCTAGCGCCGAGACCCAGTACTTC
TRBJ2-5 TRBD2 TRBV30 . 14 CAWRVIGGGETQYF TGTGCCTGGAGAGTGATCGGGGGAGGGGAGACCCAGTACTTC
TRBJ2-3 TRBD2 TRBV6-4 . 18 CAISEGAGGPFGTDTQYF TGTGCCATCAGTGAAGGAGCGGGAGGGCCGTTCGGCACAGATACGCAGTATTTT
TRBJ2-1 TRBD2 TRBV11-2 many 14 CASSLGRGYNEQFF TGTGCCAGCAGCTTAGGGCGGGGGTACAATGAGCAGTTCTTC
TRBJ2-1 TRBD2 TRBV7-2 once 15 CASSLVLAGDNEQFF TGTGCCAGCAGCTTAGTACTAGCGGGCGACAATGAGCAGTTCTTC
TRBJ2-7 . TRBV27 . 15 CASSEQANPPYEQYF TGTGCCAGCAGTGAACAGGCAAATCCCCCCTACGAGCAGTACTTC